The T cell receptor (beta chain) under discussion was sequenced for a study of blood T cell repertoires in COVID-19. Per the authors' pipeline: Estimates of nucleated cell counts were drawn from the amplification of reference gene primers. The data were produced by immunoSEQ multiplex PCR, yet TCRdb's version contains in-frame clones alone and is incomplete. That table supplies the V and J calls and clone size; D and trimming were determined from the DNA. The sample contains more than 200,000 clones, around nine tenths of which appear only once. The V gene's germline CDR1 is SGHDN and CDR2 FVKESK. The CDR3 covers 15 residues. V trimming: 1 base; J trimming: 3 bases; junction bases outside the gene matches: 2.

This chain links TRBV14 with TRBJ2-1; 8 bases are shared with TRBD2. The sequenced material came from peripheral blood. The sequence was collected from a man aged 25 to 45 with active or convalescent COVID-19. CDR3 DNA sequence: TGTGCCAGCAGCCAAGCTACTAGCGGCTACAATGAGCAGTTCTTC. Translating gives CASSQATSGYNEQFF.